Each of the 19 T cell receptor beta chains below was sequenced from the same sample in a study of blood T cell repertoires in COVID-19 (dated by TCRdb to the early 2020s). Library preparation employed the immunoSEQ multiplex PCR assay. TCRdb holds this immuneACCESS table with in-frame rearrangements only. Some clones are missing; in checked studies, unresolved V genes explain under half, and the rest has no known cause. Here the sample has tens of thousands of clones; around 80% occur a single time. The ten largest account for more than 1% of the sample. The source material was peripheral blood. These receptors originate from an elderly woman with acute or convalescent COVID-19.

This clone was seen once. This chain uses TRBV9 with TRBJ2-3; tentatively, D is TRBD2 (6 bases). The CDR3 length is 14 residues. The V gene's germline CDR1 is SGDLS and CDR2 YYNGEE. The V end was cut by 4 bases, the J end by 4 bases, with 13 bases between. CDR3 bases: TGTGCCAGCAGCCTCCGGGGGACCCCAGATACGCAGTATTTT. It is translated as CASSLRGTPDTQYF.

The V call is TRBV3-1 (or the pseudogene TRBV3-2), the J call TRBJ2-1, with 11 bases fitting TRBD2. The CDR3 spans 17 residues. Trimming at V came to 1 base and at J to 5 bases, leaving 7 bases not matched to a gene. Germline CDR1 LGHDT, CDR2 YNNKEL (reference sequence). Here the CDR3 DNA reads TGTGCCAGCAGCCAAGCCTCACTAGCGGGAGTAGACAATGAGCAGTTCTTC. It specifies CASSQASLAGVDNEQFF.

This clone was picked up a small number of times. The chain recombines TRBV28 with TRBJ2-7; tentative D call: TRBD1 (5 bases). The CDR3 has 13 residues. V was trimmed by 7 bases and J by 1 base, leaving 11 bases between them. Germline V lookup: CDR1 MDHEN, CDR2 SYDVKM. CDR3 loop: CASTIDSSYEQYF. CDR3 DNA sequence: TGTGCCAGCACCATTGACAGTTCCTACGAGCAGTACTTC.

The sample holds a few counts of this clone. The chain carries TRBV7-2 and TRBJ2-2; 11 bases are shared with TRBD2. V dropped 1 base and J dropped 5; count of bases not matched to a gene: 3. Germline CDR1 and CDR2: SGHTA and FQGNSA. The CDR3 extends over 16 amino acids. The CDR3 sequence is CASSLGLAGLTGELFF. The DNA of the CDR3 is TGTGCCAGCAGCTTAGGACTAGCGGGACTAACCGGGGAGCTGTTTTTT. The entire variable domain, with the rest obtained from reference TRBV7-2 and TRBJ2-2, is as follows: GAGVSQSPSNKVTEKGKDVELRCDPISGHTALYWYRQSLGQGLEFLIYFQGNSAPDKSGLPSDRFSAERTGGSVSTLTIQRTQQEDSAVYLCASSLGLAGLTGELFFGEGSRLTVL.

The rearrangement joins TRBV18 to TRBJ2-3, with a tentative D call TRBD2 (5 bases). The CDR3 length is 15 residues. The germline V gene has CDR1 KGHSH and CDR2 LQKENI. V dropped 2 bases and J dropped 0 bases, with 9 bases sitting between them. The CDR3 nucleotides read TGTGCCAGCTCACCAGGCCAGCGGAGCACAGATACGCAGTATTTT. Protein: CASSPGQRSTDTQYF.

The V and J genes are TRBV28 and TRBJ1-6; no firm D call. V was shortened by 5 bases and J by 10 bases, with 15 bases between the two germline ends. Per germline, CDR1 MDHEN and CDR2 SYDVKM. CDR3 size: 14 residues. CDR3 coding DNA: TGTGCCAGCAGTCCCGGGGATGGGGTGTCACCCCTCCACTTT. Amino acids: CASSPGDGVSPLHF. The variable domain in full, completed from reference TRBV28 and TRBJ1-6, reads DVKVTQSSRYLVKRTGEKVFLECVQDMDHENMFWYRQDPGLGLRLIYFSYDVKMKEKGDIPEGYSVSREKKERFSLILESASTNQTSMYLCASSPGDGVSPLHFGNGTRLTVT.

This chain connects TRBV5-1 to TRBJ1-1, with 9 bases matching TRBD1. The CDR3 is made up of 19 amino acids. Germline CDR1 SGHRS, CDR2 YFSETQ. The ends lost 0 bases at V and 1 base at J; junction bases unmatched: 13. The CDR3 spells CASSLDRWTGEGWNTEAFF. CDR3 sequence (DNA): TGCGCCAGCAGCTTGGACCGCTGGACAGGGGAAGGATGGAACACTGAAGCTTTCTTT.

The chain uses TRBV7-8 and TRBJ1-1; D possibly corresponds to TRBD1 (6 bases). The CDR3 is 13 residues long. CDR1 is SGHVS and CDR2 is FQNEAQ in the germline V gene. Deletions cut 5 bases from V and 5 bases from J, with 12 bases between. In DNA, the CDR3 is TGTGCCAGCAGCGCCGACAGGAAAACTGAAGCTTTCTTT. Its protein is CASSADRKTEAFF.

The chain has TRBV11-1 and TRBJ2-3; D uncertain. The CDR3 extends over 15 amino acids. Trimming pared 4 bases from V and 0 bases from J, leaving 11 bases between. Germline lookup yields CDR1 SGHAT and CDR2 FQDESV (reference sequence). The CDR3 spells CASSSPGSSTDTQYF. The CDR3, as DNA: TGTGCCAGCAGCTCCCCCGGTTCGAGCACAGATACGCAGTATTTT.

V usage is TRBV28 and J usage is TRBJ2-3, with 8 bases aligning to TRBD2. Germline trimming cut 6 bases from V and 0 bases from J; bases unmatched to any gene: 11. The germline CDR1 and CDR2 sequences are MDHEN and SYDVKM. The CDR3 totals 17 residues. For the CDR3, the DNA is TGTGCCAGCAGCCCGGGACTAGGACTCCCTAGCACAGATACGCAGTATTTT. Its protein product is CASSPGLGLPSTDTQYF. The whole variable domain, remainder taken from reference TRBV28 and TRBJ2-3, is DVKVTQSSRYLVKRTGEKVFLECVQDMDHENMFWYRQDPGLGLRLIYFSYDVKMKEKGDIPEGYSVSREKKERFSLILESASTNQTSMYLCASSPGLGLPSTDTQYFGPGTRLTVL.

This sequence joins TRBV12-5 and TRBJ1-5, with TRBD1 identical over 7 bases. Germline loops: CDR1 LGHNT, CDR2 FRNRAP. The J segment lost 14 bases and the V segment lost 5 bases, leaving 6 bases of the junction unmatched. The CDR3 spans 11 residues. CDR3 protein: CASGTGEGEHF. For the CDR3, the DNA is TGTGCTAGTGGTACAGGGGAAGGGGAGCATTTT.

This clone has just one count. The chain combines TRBV11-2 with TRBJ2-3; TRBD2 agrees at 7 bases. Trimming took 5 bases from V and 4 from J; bases not matched to a gene: 6. The V gene's germline CDR1 is SGHAT and CDR2 FQNNGV. This CDR3 has 14 amino acids. CDR3 sequence (DNA): TGTGCCAGCAGCCCGACTAGCCTTGCAGATACGCAGTATTTT. It encodes CASSPTSLADTQYF.

This clone turned up a few times. The rearrangement links TRBV5-5 to TRBJ1-4; maybe TRBD1 (6 bases). The germline V gene has CDR1 SGHKS and CDR2 YYEKEE (reference sequence). CDR3 size: 15 residues. Trimming pared 0 bases from V and 9 bases from J, leaving 15 bases between. CDR3: CASSLAEQDSQKLFF. The CDR3 bases are TGTGCCAGCAGCTTGGCCGAGCAGGACAGCCAAAAACTGTTTTTT. The whole variable domain, remainder taken from reference TRBV5-5 and TRBJ1-4, is DAGVTQSPTHLIKTRGQQVTLRCSPISGHKSVSWYQQVLGQGPQFIFQYYEKEERGRGNFPDRFSARQFPNYSSELNVNALLLGDSALYLCASSLAEQDSQKLFFGSGTQLSVL.

This clone was observed once. V usage is TRBV6-5 and J usage is TRBJ1-1; 7 nucleotides agree with TRBD1. V trimming: 6 bases; J trimming: 2 bases; junction bases outside the gene matches: 6. From germline, CDR1 is MNHEY and CDR2 SVGAGI. The CDR3 has 14 residues. The CDR3 region is CASSLDRVNTEAFF. For the CDR3, the DNA is TGTGCCAGCAGCCTCGACAGGGTAAACACTGAAGCTTTCTTT.

This sequence joins TRBV6-5 and TRBJ2-7, with a weak D call TRBD2 (6 bases). The germline gives CDR1 MNHEY, CDR2 SVGAGI. Trimming removed 0 bases from V and 4 bases from J, with 13 bases in between. There are 15 residues in the CDR3. CDR3 bases: TGTGCCAGCAGTTACTCGGGCTTAGCGGCGTACGAGCAGTACTTC. Translated: CASSYSGLAAYEQYF.

This clone occurred once. J is TRBJ2-5 and V is TRBV2; 9 positions agree with TRBD1. V lost 4 bases to trimming and J lost 4 bases; unmatched junction nucleotides: 13. This CDR3 spans 17 amino acids. Per the germline V gene, CDR1 is SNHLY and CDR2 is FYNNEI. The CDR3 sequence is CASSAARDRVVGETQYF. Written as DNA, the CDR3 is TGTGCCAGCAGTGCGGCAAGGGACAGGGTGGTCGGAGAGACCCAGTACTTC.

The chain joins TRBV7-2 to TRBJ1-1; D gene unclear. The CDR3 length is 13 residues. The V end was cut by 4 bases, the J end by 0 bases, with 6 bases between. Per the germline V gene, CDR1 is SGHTA and CDR2 is FQGNSA. CDR3 DNA sequence: TGTGCCAGCAGCTCCCCTATGAACACTGAAGCTTTCTTT. Protein product: CASSSPMNTEAFF.

This chain connects TRBV19 to TRBJ1-5; 11 bases align to TRBD1. The CDR3 loop spans 16 amino acids. Trimming took 5 bases from V and 1 from J; bases not matched to a gene: 4. Germline V lookup: CDR1 LNHDA, CDR2 SQIVND (reference sequence). The CDR3 region is CASSGRDRGSNQPQHF. The CDR3 DNA follows: TGTGCCAGTAGTGGTAGGGACAGGGGGAGCAATCAGCCCCAGCATTTT.

V gene TRBV6-5 combines with J gene TRBJ1-3; D remains unclear. Germline-derived CDR1 and CDR2 are MNHEY and SVGAGI. Trimming removed 2 bases at V and 0 bases at J, with 8 bases between. The CDR3 is made up of 15 amino acids. CDR3 sequence: CASSYGPPSGNTIYF. The CDR3 coding sequence is TGTGCCAGCAGTTACGGCCCACCCTCTGGAAACACCATATATTTT.